This T cell receptor (beta chain) was captured in a study of shared clonotypes between healthy human individuals. Points from the study as a whole: Clonotype sharing among donors, it was expected, would be affected by sequencing depth.

Sequencing used immunoSEQ multiplex PCR; TCRdb keeps in-frame clones, though not all of them. Altogether around 2.1 million clones are present, around 95% being singletons, with the ten largest covering around 0.13%. Comments on this clone: Its cognate antigen is unknown.

From germline, CDR1 is LGHNA and CDR2 YNFKEQ. This CDR3 is 16 amino acids long. J lost 5 bases, V lost 0 bases, and 8 bases had no gene match. Sequenced: naive CD4+ T cells sorted from blood. Sample subset: CD45RA+ positively selected. This sequence was found in a man between 18 and 35 years old in good health. The V call is TRBV4-2, the J call TRBJ2-5, with 8 nucleotides matching TRBD2. In nucleotides, the CDR3 is TGTGCCAGCAGCCAAGACCCGGGACTAGTGGTGGAGACCCAGTACTTC. Residues: CASSQDPGLVVETQYF.